The T cell receptor (beta chain) described here comes from a study of radiotherapy plus CTLA-4 blockade in lung cancer. Study-wide context: Of all patients, more than 15% responded objectively and approximately 30% showed disease control.

CDR1 and CDR2 (germline): SGHTA, FQGNSA. V was shortened by 4 bases and J by 0 bases, with 7 bases between the two germline ends. The CDR3 has 13 residues. This clone showed up just once. Its matching antigen is unknown. Findings and limits, study-wide: Alongside interferon-beta, early blood T cell clone dynamics were reportedly the best predictor of response.

Using immunoSEQ multiplex PCR, the repertoire was profiled, and TCRdb retains in-frame clones only, with some absent. The data hold tens of thousands of clones, with roughly 86% observed a single time. The sequences come from peripheral blood, collected from a patient treated with radiotherapy plus ipilimumab. The rearrangement joins TRBV7-2 to TRBJ2-7; D is undetermined. This TCR was recovered from a human donor with non-small cell lung cancer that progressed on radiotherapy plus ipilimumab. CDR3 sequence (DNA): TGTGCCAGCAGCTCTCTTAGCTCCTACGAGCAGTACTTC. This codes for CASSSLSSYEQYF.